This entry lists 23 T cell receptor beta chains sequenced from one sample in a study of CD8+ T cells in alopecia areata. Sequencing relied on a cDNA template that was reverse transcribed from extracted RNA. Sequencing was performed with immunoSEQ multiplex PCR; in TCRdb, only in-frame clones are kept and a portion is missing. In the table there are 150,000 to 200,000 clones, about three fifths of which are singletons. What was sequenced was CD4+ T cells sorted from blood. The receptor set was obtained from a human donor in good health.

CDR3 sequence: CASSFSIGQGTYEQYF. DNA of the CDR3: TGCGCCAGCAGCTTTTCCATAGGACAGGGCACCTACGAGCAGTACTTC. This sequence joins TRBV5-1 and TRBJ2-7; 8 bases match TRBD1. CDR3 length equals 16 residues. Germline V gives CDR1 SGHRS, CDR2 YFSETQ. V lost 2 bases and J lost 2; bases outside the gene matches: 9.

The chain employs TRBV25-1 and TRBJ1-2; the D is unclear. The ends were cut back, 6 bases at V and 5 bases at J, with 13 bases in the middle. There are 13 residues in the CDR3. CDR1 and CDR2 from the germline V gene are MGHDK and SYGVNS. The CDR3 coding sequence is TGTGCCAGCAGGACGGACGGAACATATGGCTACACCTTC. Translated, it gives CASRTDGTYGYTF.

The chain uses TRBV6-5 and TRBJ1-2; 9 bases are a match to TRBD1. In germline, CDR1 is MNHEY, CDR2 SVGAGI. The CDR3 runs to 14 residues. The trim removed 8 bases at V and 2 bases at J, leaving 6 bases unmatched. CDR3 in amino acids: CASATTGGNYGYTF. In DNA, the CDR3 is TGTGCCAGCGCTACGACAGGGGGGAACTATGGCTACACCTTC.

CDR3 protein: CASSPKGGGTQRGETQYF. In DNA, the CDR3 is TGTGCCAGCAGCCCCAAAGGGGGGGGGACACAAAGGGGCGAGACCCAGTACTTC. The chain joins TRBV7-6 to TRBJ2-5, with a weak D call TRBD2 (7 bases). This CDR3 is built from 18 residues. Germline CDR1 SGHVS, CDR2 FNYEAQ. Trimming stripped 5 bases from V and 5 bases from J, with 27 bases between.

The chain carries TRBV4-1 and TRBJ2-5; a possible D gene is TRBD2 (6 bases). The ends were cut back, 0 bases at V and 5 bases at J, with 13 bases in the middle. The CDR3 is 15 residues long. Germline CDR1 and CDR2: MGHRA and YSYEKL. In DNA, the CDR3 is TGCGCCAGCAGCCAAGATCCGCGGGGCGGGGAGACCCAGTACTTC. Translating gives CASSQDPRGGETQYF.

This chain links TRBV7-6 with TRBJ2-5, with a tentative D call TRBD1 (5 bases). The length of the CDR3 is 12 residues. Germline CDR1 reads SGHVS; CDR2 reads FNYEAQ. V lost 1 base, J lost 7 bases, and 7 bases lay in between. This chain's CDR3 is CASSLGQRTQYF. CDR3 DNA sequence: TGTGCCAGCAGCTTAGGACAGCGGACCCAGTACTTC.

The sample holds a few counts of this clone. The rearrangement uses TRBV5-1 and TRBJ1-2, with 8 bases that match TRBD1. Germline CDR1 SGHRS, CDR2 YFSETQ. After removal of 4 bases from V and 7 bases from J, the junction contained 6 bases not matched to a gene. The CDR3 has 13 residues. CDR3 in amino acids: CASSVDRAGGYTF. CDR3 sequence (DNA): TGCGCCAGCAGCGTGGACAGGGCCGGTGGCTACACCTTC.

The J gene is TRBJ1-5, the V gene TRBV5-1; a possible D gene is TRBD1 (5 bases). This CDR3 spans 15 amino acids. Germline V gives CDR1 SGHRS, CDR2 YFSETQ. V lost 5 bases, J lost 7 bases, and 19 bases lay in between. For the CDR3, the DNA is TGCGCCAGCAGGAGAGACAGCCCCTTGGCGCAGCCCCAGCATTTT. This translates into CASRRDSPLAQPQHF.

In DNA, the CDR3 is TGCAGCGTCAGCGACAGCGGGGTCAGAGGGGAGCTGTTTTTT. It specifies CSVSDSGVRGELFF. The chain is built from TRBV29-1 and TRBJ2-2; TRBD2 matches at 7 bases. The J segment lost 8 bases and the V segment lost 6 bases, leaving 12 bases of the junction unmatched. The germline CDR1 and CDR2 sequences are SQVTM and ANQGSEA. This CDR3 comprises 14 residues.

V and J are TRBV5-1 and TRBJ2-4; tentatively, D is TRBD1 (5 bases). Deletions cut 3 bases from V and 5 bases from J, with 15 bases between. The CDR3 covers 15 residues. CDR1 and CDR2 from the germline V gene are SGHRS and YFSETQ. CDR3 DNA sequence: TGCGCCAGCAGCTCGAACCCCAGGGAACAAAACATTCAGTACTTC. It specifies CASSSNPREQNIQYF.

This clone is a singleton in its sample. CDR3 sequence: CASSVDWGRDTQYF. The DNA for the CDR3 is TGTGCCAGCAGCGTGGACTGGGGTAGGGATACGCAGTATTTT. The genes are TRBV9 and TRBJ2-3, with D possibly TRBD2 on 5 matching bases. The CDR3 has 14 amino acids. Trimming removed 2 bases from V and 6 bases from J, with 13 bases in between. Germline lookup yields CDR1 SGDLS and CDR2 YYNGEE.

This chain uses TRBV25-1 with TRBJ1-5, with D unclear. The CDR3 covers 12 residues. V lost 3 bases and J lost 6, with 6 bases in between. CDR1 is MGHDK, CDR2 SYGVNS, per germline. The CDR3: CASSEGSQPQHF. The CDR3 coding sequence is TGTGCCAGCAGTGAGGGAAGTCAGCCCCAGCATTTT.

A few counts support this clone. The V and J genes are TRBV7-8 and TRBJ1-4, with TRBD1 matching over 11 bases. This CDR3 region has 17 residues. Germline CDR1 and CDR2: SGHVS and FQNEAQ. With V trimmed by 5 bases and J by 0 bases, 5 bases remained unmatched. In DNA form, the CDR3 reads TGTGCCAGCAGCGCCCGGACAGGGGGCACAACTAATGAAAAACTGTTTTTT. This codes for CASSARTGGTTNEKLFF.

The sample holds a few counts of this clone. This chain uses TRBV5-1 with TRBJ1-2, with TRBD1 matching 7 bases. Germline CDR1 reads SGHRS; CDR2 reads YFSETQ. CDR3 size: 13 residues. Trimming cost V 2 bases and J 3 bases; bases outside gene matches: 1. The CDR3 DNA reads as TGCGCCAGCAGCTTCACAGGGGACTATGGCTACACCTTC. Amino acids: CASSFTGDYGYTF.

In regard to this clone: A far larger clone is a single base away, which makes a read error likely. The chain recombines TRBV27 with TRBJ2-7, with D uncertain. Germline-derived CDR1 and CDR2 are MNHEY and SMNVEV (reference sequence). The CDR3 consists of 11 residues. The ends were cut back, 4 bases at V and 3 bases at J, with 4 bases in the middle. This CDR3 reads CASSSYYEQYF. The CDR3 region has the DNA TGTGCCAGCAGTTCCTACTACGAGCAGTACTTC.

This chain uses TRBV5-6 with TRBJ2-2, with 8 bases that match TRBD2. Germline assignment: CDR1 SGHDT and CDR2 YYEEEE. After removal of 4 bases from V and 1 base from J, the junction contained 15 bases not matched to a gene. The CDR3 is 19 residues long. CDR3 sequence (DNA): TGTGCCAGCAGCGCCGGGGTAGCGGGACCAATCAAGAACACCGGGGAGCTGTTTTTT. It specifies CASSAGVAGPIKNTGELFF. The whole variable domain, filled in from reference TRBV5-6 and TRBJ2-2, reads DAGVTQSPTHLIKTRGQQVTLRCSPKSGHDTVSWYQQALGQGPQFIFQYYEEEERQRGNFPDRFSGHQFPNYSSELNVNALLLGDSALYLCASSAGVAGPIKNTGELFFGEGSRLTVL.

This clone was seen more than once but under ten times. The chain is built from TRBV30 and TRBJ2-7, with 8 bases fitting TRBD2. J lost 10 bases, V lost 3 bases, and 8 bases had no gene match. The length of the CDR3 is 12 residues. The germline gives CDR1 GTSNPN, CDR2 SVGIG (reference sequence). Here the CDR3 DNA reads TGTGCCTGGAGGAGGCAAGCGGGGGTCCAGTACTTC. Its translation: CAWRRQAGVQYF. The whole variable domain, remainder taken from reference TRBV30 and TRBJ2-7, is SQTIHQWPATLVQPVGSPLSLECTVEGTSNPNLYWYRQAAGRGLQLLFYSVGIGQISSEVPQNLSASRPQDRQFILSSKKLLLSDSGFYLCAWRRQAGVQYFGPGTRLTVT.

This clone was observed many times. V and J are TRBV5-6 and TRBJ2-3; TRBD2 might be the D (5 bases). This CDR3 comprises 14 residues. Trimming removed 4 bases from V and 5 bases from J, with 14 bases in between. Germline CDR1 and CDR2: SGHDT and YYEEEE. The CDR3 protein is CASSGGRLRDTQYF. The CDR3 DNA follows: TGTGCCAGCAGCGGAGGACGGCTCCGAGATACGCAGTATTTT.

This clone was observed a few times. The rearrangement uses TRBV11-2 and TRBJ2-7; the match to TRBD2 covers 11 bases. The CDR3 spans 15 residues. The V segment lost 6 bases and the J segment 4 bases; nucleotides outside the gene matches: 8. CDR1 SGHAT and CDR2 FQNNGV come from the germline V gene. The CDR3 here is CASRQSRLAGYEQYF. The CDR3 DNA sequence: TGTGCCAGCAGGCAATCTCGACTAGCGGGATACGAGCAGTACTTC. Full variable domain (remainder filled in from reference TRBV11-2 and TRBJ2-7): EAGVAQSPRYKIIEKRQSVAFWCNPISGHATLYWYQQILGQGPKLLIQFQNNGVVDDSQLPKDRFSAERLKGVDSTLKIQPAKLEDSAVYLCASRQSRLAGYEQYFGPGTRLTVT.

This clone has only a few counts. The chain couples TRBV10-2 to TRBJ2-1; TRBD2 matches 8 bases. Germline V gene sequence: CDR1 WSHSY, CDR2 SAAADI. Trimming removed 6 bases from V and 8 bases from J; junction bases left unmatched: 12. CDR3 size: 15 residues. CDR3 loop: CASRLAGNDADEQFF. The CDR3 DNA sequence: TGCGCCAGCAGGCTAGCGGGCAACGACGCTGATGAGCAGTTCTTC.

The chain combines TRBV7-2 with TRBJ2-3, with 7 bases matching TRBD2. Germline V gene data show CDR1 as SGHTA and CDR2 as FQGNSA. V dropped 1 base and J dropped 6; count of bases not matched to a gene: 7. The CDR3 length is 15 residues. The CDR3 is CASSLVSLASDTQYF. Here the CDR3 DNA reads TGTGCCAGCAGCTTAGTCTCACTAGCGAGTGATACGCAGTATTTT.

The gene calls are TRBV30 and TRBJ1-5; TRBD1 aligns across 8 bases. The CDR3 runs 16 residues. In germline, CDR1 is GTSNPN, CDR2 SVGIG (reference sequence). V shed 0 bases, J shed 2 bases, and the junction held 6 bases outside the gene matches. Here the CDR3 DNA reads TGTGCCTGGAGTGTTCCCGACAGGGGAGGCAATCAGCCCCAGCATTTT. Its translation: CAWSVPDRGGNQPQHF.

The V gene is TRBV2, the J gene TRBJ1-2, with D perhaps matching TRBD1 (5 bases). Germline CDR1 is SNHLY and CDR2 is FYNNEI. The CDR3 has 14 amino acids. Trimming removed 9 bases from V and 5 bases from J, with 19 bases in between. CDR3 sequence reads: CASGRDGRLYGYTF. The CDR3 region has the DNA TGTGCCAGTGGCCGGGACGGAAGACTATATGGCTACACCTTC.